A single sample gave rise to the 10 T cell receptor beta chains below, sequenced in a study of shared clonotypes between healthy human individuals. Method: immunoSEQ multiplex PCR; TCRdb's copy keeps in-frame clones and lacks some. The sample lists about 600,000 clones, roughly 97% occurring once. Material for sequencing was naive CD4+ T cells sorted from blood. Stated subset: CD45RA+ positively selected. The receptor set was obtained from a young woman in good health.

In its sample, this clone was seen once. The rearrangement uses TRBV29-1 and TRBJ2-7, with 13 nucleotides matching TRBD2. The CDR3 consists of 14 residues. The V segment lost 3 bases and the J segment 3 bases; nucleotides outside the gene matches: 2. CDR1 and CDR2 (germline): SQVTM, ANQGSEA. The CDR3 nucleotides read TGCAGCGTTGAGGGGACTAGCGGGATCTACGAGCAGTACTTC. Translating it yields CSVEGTSGIYEQYF.

V and J are TRBV28 and TRBJ2-1, with 8 bases lining up with TRBD2. The J segment lost 4 bases and the V segment lost 5 bases, leaving 4 bases of the junction unmatched. Germline V gives CDR1 MDHEN, CDR2 SYDVKM. This CDR3 spans 14 amino acids. CDR3 residues: CASSGTRGYNEQFF. The DNA of the CDR3 is TGTGCCAGCAGTGGGACTAGGGGGTACAATGAGCAGTTCTTC.

The rearrangement links TRBV5-1 to TRBJ1-4, with 9 bases that match TRBD1. The J segment lost 0 bases and the V segment lost 4 bases, leaving 4 bases of the junction unmatched. CDR1 is SGHRS, CDR2 YFSETQ, per germline. This CDR3 has 16 amino acids. The CDR3 protein is CASSPRQGATNEKLFF. The CDR3 DNA follows: TGCGCCAGCAGCCCACGACAGGGGGCAACTAATGAAAAACTGTTTTTT. The whole variable domain, remainder taken from reference TRBV5-1 and TRBJ1-4, is KAGVTQTPRYLIKTRGQQVTLSCSPISGHRSVSWYQQTPGQGLQFLFEYFSETQRNKGNFPGRFSGRQFSNSRSEMNVSTLELGDSALYLCASSPRQGATNEKLFFGSGTQLSVL.

The CDR3 region has the DNA TGTGCCAGCAGCTTACAACCGGGGAAGGAGACCCAGTACTTC. Encoded protein: CASSLQPGKETQYF. The chain links TRBV11-2 to TRBJ2-5; weak D call: TRBD2 (5 bases). The CDR3 is 14 residues long. Per the germline V gene, CDR1 is SGHAT and CDR2 is FQNNGV. V lost 2 bases and J lost 5, with 12 bases in between.

This chain links TRBV6-6 with TRBJ2-3; TRBD1 is a possible D gene (6 bases). Germline V gives CDR1 MNHNY, CDR2 SVGAGI (reference sequence). Trimming pared 10 bases from V and 2 bases from J, leaving 16 bases between. CDR3 size: 14 residues. The CDR3 nucleotides are TGTGCCACCGGTGACAGGCCTTACACAGATACGCAGTATTTT. Translating gives CATGDRPYTDTQYF.

The chain couples TRBV2 to TRBJ2-5; 12 bases line up with TRBD2. The V segment lost 5 bases and the J segment 5 bases; nucleotides outside the gene matches: 6. The CDR3 covers 15 residues. Germline V lookup: CDR1 SNHLY, CDR2 FYNNEI. CDR3 region: CASSRLAGDQETQYF. For the CDR3, the DNA is TGTGCCAGCAGTCGACTAGCGGGAGATCAGGAGACCCAGTACTTC.

This chain joins TRBV19 and TRBJ1-5; D not certain. This CDR3 comprises 15 residues. CDR1 is LNHDA, CDR2 SQIVND, per germline (reference sequence). The V end was cut by 6 bases, the J end by 0 bases, with 12 bases between. CDR3: CASSTLGYSNQPQHF. Written as DNA, the CDR3 is TGTGCCAGTAGCACTTTGGGCTATAGCAATCAGCCCCAGCATTTT. Full variable domain (remainder filled in from reference TRBV19 and TRBJ1-5): DGGITQSPKYLFRKEGQNVTLSCEQNLNHDAMYWYRQDPGQGLRLIYYSQIVNDFQKGDIAEGYSVSREKKESFPLTVTSAQKNPTAFYLCASSTLGYSNQPQHFGDGTRLSIL.

The chain combines TRBV19 with TRBJ1-1; 7 bases are a match to TRBD1. Germline values: CDR1 LNHDA, CDR2 SQIVND (reference sequence). The CDR3 spans 13 residues. The ends lost 5 bases at V and 4 bases at J; junction bases unmatched: 4. The CDR3 reads CASSSQGTTEAFF. The CDR3 DNA sequence: TGTGCCAGTAGTTCACAGGGGACCACTGAAGCTTTCTTT. Supplemented by reference TRBV19 and TRBJ1-1, the full variable domain reads DGGITQSPKYLFRKEGQNVTLSCEQNLNHDAMYWYRQDPGQGLRLIYYSQIVNDFQKGDIAEGYSVSREKKESFPLTVTSAQKNPTAFYLCASSSQGTTEAFFGQGTRLTVV.

The chain carries TRBV28 and TRBJ2-7; TRBD1 aligns across 7 bases. CDR3 length: 14 amino acids. The germline gives CDR1 MDHEN, CDR2 SYDVKM. With V trimmed by 2 bases and J by 2 bases, 3 bases remained unmatched. DNA of the CDR3: TGTGCCAGCAGTTTAACAGGGGAGCCCTACGAGCAGTACTTC. This translates into CASSLTGEPYEQYF.

The chain has TRBV28 and TRBJ1-2, with 8 bases fitting TRBD1. Germline V gene data show CDR1 as MDHEN and CDR2 as SYDVKM. The ends lost 7 bases at V and 4 bases at J; junction bases unmatched: 14. The CDR3 loop spans 16 amino acids. The CDR3: CASKDRTGGKTYGYTF. DNA of the CDR3: TGTGCCAGCAAAGATCGAACAGGGGGGAAAACCTATGGCTACACCTTC.